The 26 T cell receptor beta chains listed next were all sequenced from one sample in a study of cytomegalovirus exposure and HLA in healthy donors. It was with 60 Vbeta and 13 Jbeta primers that the PCR ran. Method: immunoSEQ multiplex PCR; TCRdb's copy keeps in-frame clones and lacks some. The table has under 200,000 clones, 70% to 90% seen once. The sequenced material came from PBMCs. The receptor set was obtained from a woman between 18 and 29 years old in good health and CMV-seronegative.

This clone was seen a few times. The chain uses TRBV7-8 and TRBJ2-7; 14 bases line up with TRBD2. Germline V CDR1 and CDR2: SGHVS, FQNEAQ. CDR3 length: 20 amino acids. J gave up 2 bases and V 0 bases, and 12 bases lay outside the gene matches. As DNA, the CDR3 is TGTGCCAGCAGCTTAGCGAGGGGACTAGCGGGAGTTTTCTCGACCTACGAGCAGTACTTC. It encodes CASSLARGLAGVFSTYEQYF.

This clone occurred a few times. The genes are TRBV28 and TRBJ2-1; 7 bases are shared with TRBD1. Trimming at V came to 8 bases and at J to 4 bases, leaving 8 bases not matched to a gene. Germline V CDR1 and CDR2: MDHEN, SYDVKM. This CDR3 has 14 amino acids. CDR3: CASYQGVRYNEQFF. CDR3 DNA sequence: TGTGCCAGCTACCAGGGGGTGAGGTACAATGAGCAGTTCTTC.

The V gene is TRBV13, the J gene TRBJ2-7; no clear D gene. The germline V and J ends were trimmed by 4 bases and 4 bases, with 5 bases remaining between them. The CDR3 has 11 residues. Germline V CDR1 and CDR2: PRHDT, FYEKMQ (reference sequence). The CDR3: CASSSRYEQYF. CDR3 bases: TGTGCCAGCAGCTCGCGATACGAGCAGTACTTC.

The chain carries TRBV10-3 and TRBJ2-7; 7 bases line up with TRBD2. Germline V gene lookup returns CDR1 ENHRY and CDR2 SYGVKD. The CDR3 runs to 13 residues. After removal of 3 bases from V and 7 bases from J, the junction contained 6 bases not matched to a gene. CDR3 bases: TGTGCCATCAGTGAACTCAGGGAGGGTGAGCAGTACTTC. This codes for CAISELREGEQYF.

This chain uses TRBV4-2 with TRBJ2-2; 10 nucleotides align to TRBD2. This CDR3 is 18 amino acids long. V lost 0 bases and J lost 5; bases outside the gene matches: 9. Germline V CDR1 and CDR2: LGHNA, YNFKEQ. CDR3 region: CASSQDQASGSFTGELFF. CDR3 DNA sequence: TGTGCCAGCAGCCAAGATCAGGCTAGCGGGAGTTTTACCGGGGAGCTGTTTTTT.

The chain couples TRBV5-6 to TRBJ2-7, with D perhaps matching TRBD1 (6 bases). Trimming pared 2 bases from V and 2 bases from J, leaving 11 bases between. Germline V lookup: CDR1 SGHDT, CDR2 YYEEEE. The CDR3 is 14 residues long. The chain's CDR3 is CASSFSRGTYEQYF. DNA for the CDR3: TGTGCCAGCAGCTTTTCCAGGGGAACCTACGAGCAGTACTTC.

This clone came up once. The rearrangement uses TRBV6-4 and TRBJ2-3; 11 bases fit TRBD2. This CDR3 contains 15 residues. CDR1 is MRHNA and CDR2 is SNTAGT in the germline V gene. J lost 6 bases, V lost 6 bases, and 8 bases had no gene match. The CDR3 nucleotides read TGTGCCAGCAGCCTAGGACTAGCGGGTGATGATACGCAGTATTTT. It yields the protein CASSLGLAGDDTQYF.

The V and J genes are TRBV27 and TRBJ2-3; weak D call: TRBD1 (5 bases). Germline CDR1 reads MNHEY; CDR2 reads SMNVEV (reference sequence). Trimming shortened V by 6 bases and J by 6 bases, and 10 bases separated the two germline ends. This CDR3 region has 12 residues. Here the CDR3 reads CASSLAGDTQYF. DNA for the CDR3: TGTGCCAGCAGCTTAGCAGGGGATACGCAGTATTTT.

The chain is built from TRBV2 and TRBJ2-7; D is ambiguous. The germline V and J ends were trimmed by 7 bases and 0 bases, with 10 bases remaining between them. The CDR3 totals 13 residues. Germline values: CDR1 SNHLY, CDR2 FYNNEI. The chain's CDR3 is CASTIENSYEQYF. DNA for the CDR3: TGTGCCAGCACCATAGAAAACTCCTACGAGCAGTACTTC.

The chain is built from TRBV18 and TRBJ2-3, with a possible D match to TRBD1 (5 bases). The V and J ends lost 2 bases and 6 bases respectively, with 9 bases between them. This CDR3 comprises 13 residues. Looked up from germline, CDR1 is KGHSH and CDR2 is LQKENI. CDR3 bases: TGTGCCAGCTCACCAAATCCAGGGGATACGCAGTATTTT. It yields the protein CASSPNPGDTQYF.

This clone has only one observation. The chain combines TRBV2 with TRBJ2-6; the match to TRBD1 covers 12 bases. Germline CDR1 and CDR2: SNHLY and FYNNEI. The CDR3 sequence is 18 residues long. V lost 6 bases to trimming and J lost 0 bases; unmatched junction nucleotides: 6. The chain's CDR3 is CASREGTGGASGANVLTF. Here the CDR3 DNA reads TGTGCCAGCAGAGAGGGGACAGGGGGCGCCTCTGGGGCCAACGTCCTGACTTTC.

The chain carries TRBV9 and TRBJ2-3; 11 nucleotides agree with TRBD2. Germline V gives CDR1 SGDLS, CDR2 YYNGEE. This CDR3 has 14 amino acids. Trimming removed 5 bases from V and 7 bases from J; junction bases left unmatched: 6. This CDR3 reads CASSLTSGGNTQYF. Here the CDR3 DNA reads TGTGCCAGCAGTCTAACTAGCGGGGGTAATACGCAGTATTTT.

The chain joins TRBV7-2 to TRBJ2-3, with D maybe TRBD2 (7 bases). This CDR3 region has 16 residues. Germline assignment: CDR1 SGHTA and CDR2 FQGNSA. V was clipped by 5 bases and J by 3 bases, with 18 bases between them. CDR3 sequence reads: CASSPSGAGATDTQYF. CDR3 nucleotide sequence: TGTGCCAGCAGCCCCTCGGGGGCGGGGGCAACAGATACGCAGTATTTT.

V and J are TRBV7-6 and TRBJ2-7; the match to TRBD2 covers 10 bases. Germline V lookup: CDR1 SGHVS, CDR2 FNYEAQ. J lost 4 bases, V lost 4 bases, and 10 bases had no gene match. The CDR3 is made up of 16 amino acids. The CDR3 sequence: CASSSKTSGFSYEQYF. CDR3 nucleotide sequence: TGTGCCAGCAGCTCCAAGACTAGCGGGTTTAGTTACGAGCAGTACTTC.

The DNA of the CDR3 is TGTGCCAGCAGTGTCGGGGTCGGCTCCTACAATGAGCAGTTCTTC. Protein: CASSVGVGSYNEQFF. This sequence joins TRBV6-1 and TRBJ2-1; maybe TRBD2 (5 bases). The CDR3 runs 15 residues. The germline V gene encodes CDR1 MNHNS and CDR2 SASEGT. V was clipped by 4 bases and J by 0 bases, with 10 bases between them.

A single count supports this clone. The chain couples TRBV19 to TRBJ2-7, with 8 bases fitting TRBD2. This CDR3 region has 16 residues. Germline V CDR1 and CDR2: LNHDA, SQIVND (reference sequence). Trimming took 6 bases from V and 2 from J; bases not matched to a gene: 12. DNA for the CDR3: TGTGCCAGTAGCCCCCTCCTGGGTAGCGGGACCTACGAGCAGTACTTC. Translated: CASSPLLGSGTYEQYF.

This clone was observed once. This rearrangement joins TRBV20-1 to TRBJ2-3; no definite D call. Germline values: CDR1 DFQATT, CDR2 SNEGSKA (reference sequence). The germline V and J ends were trimmed by 6 bases and 3 bases, with 7 bases remaining between them. The CDR3 consists of 11 residues. The chain's CDR3 is CSAQVTDTQYF. DNA of the CDR3: TGCAGTGCGCAGGTGACAGATACGCAGTATTTT.

This clone was seen a single time. The rearrangement uses TRBV6-5 and TRBJ1-5; 8 nucleotides agree with TRBD1. Germline V gene data show CDR1 as MNHEY and CDR2 as SVGAGI. The CDR3 sequence is 15 residues long. With V trimmed by 5 bases and J by 3 bases, 6 bases remained unmatched. The CDR3: CASSMTGANNQPQHF. The CDR3 coding sequence is TGTGCCAGCAGTATGACAGGGGCGAACAATCAGCCCCAGCATTTT.

V usage is TRBV27 and J usage is TRBJ2-1; 9 positions agree with TRBD2. This CDR3 is built from 15 residues. The V gene end was trimmed by 2 bases and the J gene end by 6 bases; junction bases not matched to a gene: 5. CDR1 and CDR2 (germline): MNHEY, SMNVEV (reference sequence). CDR3 DNA: TGTGCCAGCAGTTTAGGTAGCGGGAGTTCCAATGAGCAGTTCTTC. As protein: CASSLGSGSSNEQFF.

The V gene is TRBV2, the J gene TRBJ2-7; the match to TRBD2 covers 7 bases. J lost 0 bases, V lost 6 bases, and 2 bases had no gene match. This CDR3 contains 13 residues. The germline V gene encodes CDR1 SNHLY and CDR2 FYNNEI. CDR3 DNA sequence: TGTGCCAGCAGGGGGGGGTCCTCCTACGAGCAGTACTTC. Its protein is CASRGGSSYEQYF.

This clone was seen once. The chain couples TRBV5-1 to TRBJ1-2; the D is unclear. Trimming shortened V by 3 bases and J by 6 bases, and 15 bases separated the two germline ends. Germline V lookup: CDR1 SGHRS, CDR2 YFSETQ. There are 14 residues in the CDR3. The CDR3 here is CASSSGQVTDGYTF. The CDR3 DNA follows: TGCGCCAGCAGCTCTGGGCAGGTCACGGATGGCTACACCTTC.

The chain employs TRBV6-1 and TRBJ2-1; weak D call: TRBD2 (5 bases). V gave up 3 bases and J gave up 0 bases, with 9 bases separating them. Germline assignment: CDR1 MNHNS and CDR2 SASEGT. The CDR3 sequence is 15 residues long. The CDR3 bases are TGTGCCAGCAGTGAGAGGGTAGGCTCCTACAATGAGCAGTTCTTC. Protein: CASSERVGSYNEQFF.

The rearrangement links TRBV7-3 to TRBJ2-1; TRBD1 is a possible D gene (6 bases). The CDR3 contains 17 residues. Trimming pared 3 bases from V and 6 bases from J, leaving 21 bases between. The V gene's germline CDR1 is SGHTA and CDR2 FQGTGA. The CDR3 region has the DNA TGTGCCAGCAGCTTGAGCCGCGGCACCGGGACAAGCAATGAGCAGTTCTTC. Translated: CASSLSRGTGTSNEQFF.

V is TRBV7-9 and J is TRBJ1-2; D is unresolved. With 3 bases removed from V and 4 bases from J, the gap between germline ends came to 27 bases. From germline, CDR1 is SEHNR and CDR2 FQNEAQ (reference sequence). The CDR3 is made up of 19 amino acids. The CDR3 sequence is CASSFLQLTAGATGYGYTF. The CDR3, as DNA: TGTGCCAGCAGCTTCCTTCAGCTTACGGCTGGAGCGACTGGCTATGGCTACACCTTC.

The chain has TRBV10-3 and TRBJ1-5, with a tentative D call TRBD1 (6 bases). The CDR3 spans 13 residues. V lost 6 bases to trimming and J lost 3 bases, with 9 bases between them. Germline CDR1 is ENHRY and CDR2 is SYGVKD. The CDR3 sequence is CAISTGYNQPQHF. CDR3 DNA sequence: TGTGCCATCAGCACAGGGTACAATCAGCCCCAGCATTTT.

V usage is TRBV9 and J usage is TRBJ1-3; tentatively, D is TRBD1 (5 bases). V lost 2 bases to trimming and J lost 3 bases, with 15 bases between them. The germline CDR1 and CDR2 sequences are SGDLS and YYNGEE. CDR3 size: 16 residues. The CDR3 loop is CASSVLMGGSGNTIYF. The CDR3 DNA reads as TGTGCCAGCAGCGTCTTAATGGGGGGAAGTGGAAACACCATATATTTT.